Shown below are 11 T cell receptor beta chains from a single sample sequenced in a study of memory CD4+ T cells and cytomegalovirus serostatus. The sort gate was single viable CD3+CD4+CD8-CD45RO+ cells for memory CD4+ T cells. Profiling relied on immunoSEQ multiplex PCR, and the TCRdb table lists in-frame clones only, not all of them. The table records 50,000 to 60,000 clones, 82% of them present only once. Sample: memory CD4+ T cells from blood. The receptor set was obtained from an adult in good health and CMV-seronegative.

The CDR3 DNA reads as TGTGCCAGCAGTGAAAGGTGGGCCTACTTC. Translating it yields CASSERWAYF. The J gene is TRBJ2-5, the V gene TRBV2; D gene ambiguous. Germline CDR1 is SNHLY and CDR2 is FYNNEI. The ends were cut back, 2 bases at V and 14 bases at J, with 9 bases in the middle. CDR3 length equals 10 residues. Full variable domain (outside the CDR3, taken from reference TRBV2 and TRBJ2-5): EPEVTQTPSHQVTQMGQEVILRCVPISNHLYFYWYRQILGQKVEFLVSFYNNEISEKSEIFDDQFSVERPDGSNFTLKIRSTKLEDSAMYFCASSERWAYFGPGTRLLVL.

The chain couples TRBV7-9 to TRBJ2-1; 7 nucleotides match TRBD1. Trimming took 5 bases from V and 9 from J; bases not matched to a gene: 4. CDR3 length equals 12 residues. Per germline, CDR1 SEHNR and CDR2 FQNEAQ (reference sequence). The CDR3 DNA follows: TGTGCCAGCAGCACCACAGGGGCTGAGCAGTTCTTC. As protein: CASSTTGAEQFF.

This clone turned up a few times. V gene TRBV5-6 combines with J gene TRBJ2-7; perhaps TRBD2 as D (5 bases). Germline V gene sequence: CDR1 SGHDT, CDR2 YYEEEE. V gave up 2 bases and J gave up 5 bases, with 17 bases separating them. The CDR3 is made up of 15 amino acids. The CDR3 protein is CASSLLVTQGDEQYF. CDR3 DNA sequence: TGTGCCAGCAGCTTACTAGTCACCCAAGGCGACGAGCAGTACTTC.

The V gene is TRBV5-1, the J gene TRBJ2-5; D unresolved. Trimming shortened V by 4 bases and J by 5 bases, and 15 bases separated the two germline ends. CDR1 is SGHRS, CDR2 YFSETQ, per germline. The CDR3 runs 14 residues. The CDR3 DNA reads as TGCGCCAGCAGCCCCAGTGGGTCGGAGGAGACCCAGTACTTC. It encodes CASSPSGSEETQYF.

This clone was picked up a small number of times. V and J are TRBV29-1 and TRBJ2-5, with D hard to call. CDR3 length: 11 amino acids. The V gene's germline CDR1 is SQVTM and CDR2 ANQGSEA. V lost 6 bases and J 2 bases, leaving 7 bases between the germline ends. CDR3 residues: CSVPSQETQYF. CDR3 nucleotide sequence: TGCAGCGTGCCTAGTCAAGAGACCCAGTACTTC.

V usage is TRBV7-2 and J usage is TRBJ2-5; D possibly corresponds to TRBD1 (5 bases). The CDR3 covers 13 residues. V gave up 2 bases and J gave up 4 bases, with 8 bases separating them. Germline V gene data show CDR1 as SGHTA and CDR2 as FQGNSA. CDR3 protein: CASSLKGRETQYF. The CDR3 DNA reads TGTGCCAGCAGCTTAAAGGGGCGAGAGACCCAGTACTTC.

In its sample, this clone was seen a few times. J is TRBJ2-7 and V is TRBV19, with a weak D call TRBD1 (5 bases). Germline V gene sequence: CDR1 LNHDA, CDR2 SQIVND (reference sequence). This CDR3 region has 12 residues. V lost 6 bases and J 3 bases, leaving 9 bases between the germline ends. The DNA for the CDR3 is TGTGCCAGTAGCCGTGACAGCTACGAGCAGTACTTC. Translated, it gives CASSRDSYEQYF.

This clone was detected once. The J gene is TRBJ2-7, the V gene TRBV28; TRBD1 matches at 10 bases. The CDR3 extends over 15 amino acids. Germline V gene sequence: CDR1 MDHEN, CDR2 SYDVKM. V gave up 4 bases and J gave up 4 bases; unmatched junction bases: 7. The CDR3 bases are TGTGCCAGCAGTTCTCCGGACAGGGGGGGATACGAGCAGTACTTC. Translation: CASSSPDRGGYEQYF.

The chain carries TRBV27 and TRBJ2-1; D call uncertain. This CDR3 comprises 16 residues. Germline V gene lookup returns CDR1 MNHEY and CDR2 SMNVEV (reference sequence). V was clipped by 6 bases and J by 4 bases, with 19 bases between them. DNA of the CDR3: TGTGCCAGCAGGCGGACCGCTCAACAGATTTACAATGAGCAGTTCTTC. This sequence encodes CASRRTAQQIYNEQFF.

The chain joins TRBV5-1 to TRBJ2-4, with D possibly being TRBD1 or TRBD2 (5 bases each). Germline lookup yields CDR1 SGHRS and CDR2 YFSETQ. V dropped 4 bases and J dropped 4 bases, with 12 bases sitting between them. This CDR3 is built from 14 residues. The CDR3 DNA follows: TGCGCCAGCAGCGCTGGGACCGCGAAAAACATTCAGTACTTC. Its protein is CASSAGTAKNIQYF.

The chain recombines TRBV4-1 with TRBJ2-1; TRBD2 aligns across 10 bases. V lost 1 base, J lost 0 bases, and 9 bases stayed unmatched. Germline CDR1 and CDR2: MGHRA and YSYEKL. The CDR3 runs 19 residues. This CDR3 reads CASSQGLSGGASSYNEQFF. The CDR3 DNA reads TGCGCCAGCAGCCAAGGTCTCAGCGGGGGGGCGAGCTCCTACAATGAGCAGTTCTTC.